Below, one T cell receptor (beta chain) is given with its context. The table came from immunoSEQ multiplex PCR; TCRdb's copy has only in-frame clones and leaves some out. The profile covers about 320,000 clones, with 75% to 90% appearing a single time and roughly 5% taken by the ten largest. This CDR3 region has 15 residues. CDR1 MDHEN and CDR2 SYDVKM come from the germline V gene. With V trimmed by 6 bases and J by 8 bases, 9 bases remained unmatched. This entry belongs to a study of blood T cell repertoires in COVID-19. Background on the study: The cDNA or gDNA used as material had been derived from T cells, B-cell-depleted T cells, or PBMCs.

Input material: PBMCs or T cells enriched from blood (not recorded which). V is TRBV28 and J is TRBJ1-6; 8 bases align to TRBD1. The clonotype was recovered from a man in his fifties or sixties who had recovered from COVID-19. The CDR3, as DNA: TGTGCCAGCAGCGGGACAGGAGGGATGTATTCACCCCTCCACTTT. Its protein product is CASSGTGGMYSPLHF.